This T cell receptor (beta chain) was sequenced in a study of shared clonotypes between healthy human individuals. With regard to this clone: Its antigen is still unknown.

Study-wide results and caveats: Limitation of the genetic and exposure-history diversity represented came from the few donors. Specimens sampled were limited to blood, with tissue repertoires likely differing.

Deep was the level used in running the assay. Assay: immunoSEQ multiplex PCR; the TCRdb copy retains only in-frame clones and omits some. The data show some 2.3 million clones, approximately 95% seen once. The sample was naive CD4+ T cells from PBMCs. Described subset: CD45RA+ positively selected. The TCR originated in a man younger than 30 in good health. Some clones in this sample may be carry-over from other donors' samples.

CDR3 region: CASSVVEQYF. The CDR3 DNA reads TGTGCCAGCAGTGTGGTTGAGCAGTACTTC. V is TRBV6-1 and J is TRBJ2-7; D gene unclear. The CDR3 has 10 residues. Looked up from germline, CDR1 is MNHNS and CDR2 is SASEGT. V was trimmed by 4 bases and J by 7 bases, leaving 5 bases between them.